One and the same sample provided the 13 T cell receptor beta chains below, sequenced in a study of PD-1 blockade in classical Hodgkin lymphoma. The repertoire was sequenced with immunoSEQ multiplex PCR; TCRdb's copy has only in-frame clones and lacks some. The sample carries roughly 49,000 clones, almost 90% recorded once. Indicated time point: cycle 4 day 1 (C4D1), after more than five weeks of nivolumab. With no exception, relapse followed autologous stem cell transplantation in all patients, and brentuximab vedotin exposure varied. This specimen was peripheral blood mononuclear cells (PBMCs), taken before the fourth cycle of nivolumab. The receptors stem from a human donor with classical Hodgkin lymphoma.

The genes are TRBV30 and TRBJ1-1; D not certain. There are 12 residues in the CDR3. Germline V gives CDR1 GTSNPN, CDR2 SVGIG (reference sequence). Deletions cut 0 bases from V and 9 bases from J, with 11 bases between. As DNA, the CDR3 is TGTGCCTGGAGTGTTGGAGTTTTTCAAGCTTTCTTT. Amino acids: CAWSVGVFQAFF.

The chain has TRBV19 and TRBJ2-7; D is uncertain. Trimming took 5 bases from V and 6 from J, leaving 11 bases between them. The germline gives CDR1 LNHDA, CDR2 SQIVND (reference sequence). The CDR3 runs to 12 residues. The CDR3 coding sequence is TGTGCCAGTAGTCCCCATGTCGGCGAGCAGTACTTC. Translation: CASSPHVGEQYF. Filled out from reference TRBV19 and TRBJ2-7, the complete variable domain reads DGGITQSPKYLFRKEGQNVTLSCEQNLNHDAMYWYRQDPGQGLRLIYYSQIVNDFQKGDIAEGYSVSREKKESFPLTVTSAQKNPTAFYLCASSPHVGEQYFGPGTRLTVT.

The genes are TRBV28 and TRBJ1-4; D is undetermined. The CDR3 totals 15 residues. Between the trimmed V and J ends, which lost 3 bases and 0 bases, there was a span of 8 bases. Germline-derived CDR1 and CDR2 are MDHEN and SYDVKM. Written as DNA, the CDR3 is TGTGCCAGCAGTTTCTTGGCAGCAACTAATGAAAAACTGTTTTTT. Translating it yields CASSFLAATNEKLFF. Using reference TRBV28 and TRBJ1-4 for the parts outside the CDR3, the full variable domain is DVKVTQSSRYLVKRTGEKVFLECVQDMDHENMFWYRQDPGLGLRLIYFSYDVKMKEKGDIPEGYSVSREKKERFSLILESASTNQTSMYLCASSFLAATNEKLFFGSGTQLSVL.

This clone appeared a single time. The chain joins TRBV5-4 to TRBJ2-5; D might be TRBD2 (5 bases). Trimming stripped 4 bases from V and 1 base from J, with 17 bases between. The CDR3 runs to 16 residues. CDR1 is SGHNT and CDR2 is YYREEE in the germline V gene (reference sequence). For the CDR3, the DNA is TGTGCCAGCAGCGCGGGCCCTCCCCCCCTCCAAGAGACCCAGTACTTC. This codes for CASSAGPPPLQETQYF.

The CDR3 coding sequence is TGTGCCAGCAGCCCAGCGGGAGGGATTACCTACGAGCAGTACTTC. This codes for CASSPAGGITYEQYF. This chain uses TRBV5-4 with TRBJ2-7; 10 bases are shared with TRBD2. J gave up 2 bases and V 4 bases, and 6 bases lay outside the gene matches. This CDR3 is built from 15 residues. Germline V CDR1 and CDR2: SGHNT, YYREEE (reference sequence). The whole variable domain, filled in from reference TRBV5-4 and TRBJ2-7, reads ETGVTQSPTHLIKTRGQQVTLRCSSQSGHNTVSWYQQALGQGPQFIFQYYREEENGRGNFPPRFSGLQFPNYSSELNVNALELDDSALYLCASSPAGGITYEQYFGPGTRLTVT.

The rearrangement uses TRBV11-2 and TRBJ2-7; D may be TRBD1 (6 bases). Per the germline V gene, CDR1 is SGHAT and CDR2 is FQNNGV. Trimming pared 2 bases from V and 11 bases from J, leaving 10 bases between. The CDR3 loop spans 11 amino acids. The chain's CDR3 is CASSLRQEKYF. CDR3 DNA sequence: TGTGCCAGCAGCTTACGACAGGAAAAGTACTTC.

CDR3 sequence: CATTPGVGRRELFF. CDR3 DNA: TGTGCCACCACTCCGGGGGTGGGGAGACGGGAGCTGTTTTTT. V usage is TRBV6-1 and J usage is TRBJ2-2, with D possibly being TRBD2 (6 bases). The CDR3 has 14 residues. The ends were cut back, 10 bases at V and 9 bases at J, with 21 bases in the middle. In germline, CDR1 is MNHNS, CDR2 SASEGT.

V gene TRBV30 combines with J gene TRBJ2-7; D remains ambiguous. Per germline, CDR1 GTSNPN and CDR2 SVGIG (reference sequence). The CDR3 has 12 amino acids. The V end lost 0 bases, the J end lost 1 base, and 4 bases lay between the germline ends. CDR3 bases: TGTGCCTGGAGTGTACGATCCTACGAGCAGTACTTC. This gives the protein CAWSVRSYEQYF.

The table lists this clone with a few counts. The chain is built from TRBV7-3 and TRBJ2-2, with D maybe TRBD1 (6 bases). CDR3 length: 15 amino acids. V lost 5 bases, J lost 0 bases, and 10 bases lay in between. Per germline, CDR1 SGHTA and CDR2 FQGTGA. CDR3 DNA sequence: TGTGCCAGCAGCCCGACAGGTTCGAACACCGGGGAGCTGTTTTTT. Residues: CASSPTGSNTGELFF. Full variable domain (outside the CDR3, taken from reference TRBV7-3 and TRBJ2-2): GAGVSQTPSNKVTEKGKYVELRCDPISGHTALYWYRQSLGQGPEFLIYFQGTGAADDSGLPNDRFFAVRPEGSVSTLKIQRTERGDSAVYLCASSPTGSNTGELFFGEGSRLTVL.

The chain recombines TRBV21-1 with TRBJ2-4; TRBD1, as called in the table, went unchecked against the DNA. TRBV21-1 is noted as a pseudogene. The CDR3 has 13 residues. The CDR3 DNA reads TGTGCCAGCAGCAAGGGCAGTAAAAACATTCAGTACTTC. Protein sequence: CASSKGSKNIQYF.

This chain connects TRBV20-1 to TRBJ1-5, with D unresolved. Germline V gene sequence: CDR1 DFQATT, CDR2 SNEGSKA (reference sequence). Trimming stripped 5 bases from V and 6 bases from J, with 2 bases between. The CDR3 length is 9 residues. The CDR3 loop is CSAGQPQHF. Written as DNA, the CDR3 is TGCAGTGCTGGTCAGCCCCAGCATTTT.

V usage is TRBV30 and J usage is TRBJ1-1, with 7 positions matching TRBD1. Germline V gene sequence: CDR1 GTSNPN, CDR2 SVGIG (reference sequence). J gave up 7 bases and V 6 bases, and 17 bases lay outside the gene matches. This CDR3 is 15 amino acids long. CDR3 protein: CACPVGVEGAVEAFF. The CDR3 DNA reads TGTGCCTGTCCTGTGGGGGTCGAGGGGGCAGTTGAAGCTTTCTTT. The variable domain in full, completed from reference TRBV30 and TRBJ1-1, reads SQTIHQWPATLVQPVGSPLSLECTVEGTSNPNLYWYRQAAGRGLQLLFYSVGIGQISSEVPQNLSASRPQDRQFILSSKKLLLSDSGFYLCACPVGVEGAVEAFFGQGTRLTVV.

This chain connects TRBV6-1 to TRBJ2-7, with a tentative D call TRBD1 (6 bases). CDR3 length: 15 residues. The germline gives CDR1 MNHNS, CDR2 SASEGT. With 4 bases removed from V and 3 bases from J, the gap between germline ends came to 16 bases. The CDR3 is CASSAGQSRNYEQYF. DNA for the CDR3: TGTGCCAGCAGTGCTGGACAGTCAAGGAACTACGAGCAGTACTTC.